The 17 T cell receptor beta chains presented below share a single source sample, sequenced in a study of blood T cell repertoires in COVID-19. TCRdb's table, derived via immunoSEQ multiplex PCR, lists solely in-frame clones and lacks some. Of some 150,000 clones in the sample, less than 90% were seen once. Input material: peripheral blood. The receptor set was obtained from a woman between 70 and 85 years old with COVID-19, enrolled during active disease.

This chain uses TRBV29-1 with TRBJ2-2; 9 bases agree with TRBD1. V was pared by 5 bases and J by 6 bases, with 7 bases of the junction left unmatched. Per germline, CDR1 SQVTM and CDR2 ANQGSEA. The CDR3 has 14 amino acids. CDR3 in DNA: TGCAGCGTTCTGGGACAGGGTGAATCCGGGGAGCTGTTTTTT. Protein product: CSVLGQGESGELFF.

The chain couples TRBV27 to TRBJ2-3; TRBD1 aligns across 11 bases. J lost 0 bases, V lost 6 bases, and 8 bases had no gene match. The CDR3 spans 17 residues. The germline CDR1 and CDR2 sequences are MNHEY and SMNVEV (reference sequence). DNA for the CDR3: TGTGCCAGCAGGTCCGGGACAGGGGGAAGGAGCACAGATACGCAGTATTTT. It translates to CASRSGTGGRSTDTQYF.

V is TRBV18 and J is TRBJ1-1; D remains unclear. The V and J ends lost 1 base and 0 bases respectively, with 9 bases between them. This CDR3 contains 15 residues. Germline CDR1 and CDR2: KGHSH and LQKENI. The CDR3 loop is CASSPLGKLNTEAFF. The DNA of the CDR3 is TGTGCCAGCTCACCACTGGGCAAACTGAACACTGAAGCTTTCTTT.

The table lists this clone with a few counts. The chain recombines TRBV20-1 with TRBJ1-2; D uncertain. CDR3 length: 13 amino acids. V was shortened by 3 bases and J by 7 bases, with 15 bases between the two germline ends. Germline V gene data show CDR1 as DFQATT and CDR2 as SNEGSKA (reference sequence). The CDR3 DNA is TGCAGTGCTAGTGTCAGCCCGAGGGCTGGCTACACCTTC. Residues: CSASVSPRAGYTF.

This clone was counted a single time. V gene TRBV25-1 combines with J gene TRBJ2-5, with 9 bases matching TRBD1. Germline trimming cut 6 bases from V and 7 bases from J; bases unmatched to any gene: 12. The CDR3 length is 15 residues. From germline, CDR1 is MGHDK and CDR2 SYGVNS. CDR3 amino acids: CASSDHRGLVGTQYF. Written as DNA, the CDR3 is TGTGCCAGCAGCGATCACAGGGGGCTGGTTGGGACCCAGTACTTC.

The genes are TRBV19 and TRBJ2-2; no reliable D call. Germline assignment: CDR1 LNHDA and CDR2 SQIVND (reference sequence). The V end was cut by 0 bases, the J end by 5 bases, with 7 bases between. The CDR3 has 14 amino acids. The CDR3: CASSIDTPTGELFF. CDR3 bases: TGTGCCAGTAGTATAGACACACCTACCGGGGAGCTGTTTTTT.

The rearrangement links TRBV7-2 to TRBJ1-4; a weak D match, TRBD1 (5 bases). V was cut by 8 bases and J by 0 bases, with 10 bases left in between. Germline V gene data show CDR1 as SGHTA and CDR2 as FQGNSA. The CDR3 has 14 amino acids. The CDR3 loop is CASALGATNEKLFF. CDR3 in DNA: TGTGCCAGCGCGCTAGGGGCAACTAATGAAAAACTGTTTTTT. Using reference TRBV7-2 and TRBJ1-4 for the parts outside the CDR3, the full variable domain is GAGVSQSPSNKVTEKGKDVELRCDPISGHTALYWYRQSLGQGLEFLIYFQGNSAPDKSGLPSDRFSAERTGGSVSTLTIQRTQQEDSAVYLCASALGATNEKLFFGSGTQLSVL.

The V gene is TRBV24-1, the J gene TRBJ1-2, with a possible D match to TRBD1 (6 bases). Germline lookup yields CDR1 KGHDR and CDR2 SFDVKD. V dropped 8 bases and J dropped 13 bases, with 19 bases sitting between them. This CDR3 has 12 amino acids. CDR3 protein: CATTPGVRGATF. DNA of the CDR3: TGTGCCACCACCCCCGGAGTCAGGGGCGCCACCTTC.

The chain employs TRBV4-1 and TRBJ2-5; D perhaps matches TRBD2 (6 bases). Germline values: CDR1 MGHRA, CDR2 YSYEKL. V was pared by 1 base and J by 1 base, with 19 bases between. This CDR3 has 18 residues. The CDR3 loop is CASSQVRGTRGVQETQYF. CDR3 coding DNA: TGCGCCAGCAGCCAAGTCAGAGGGACCCGCGGGGTCCAAGAGACCCAGTACTTC.

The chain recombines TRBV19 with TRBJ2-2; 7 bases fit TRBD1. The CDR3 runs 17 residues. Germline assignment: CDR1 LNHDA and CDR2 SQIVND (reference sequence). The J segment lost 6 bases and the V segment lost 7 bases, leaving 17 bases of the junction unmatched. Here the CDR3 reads CASKPTGKMGMAGELFF. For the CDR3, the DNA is TGTGCCAGTAAGCCGACAGGGAAAATGGGAATGGCCGGGGAGCTGTTTTTT.

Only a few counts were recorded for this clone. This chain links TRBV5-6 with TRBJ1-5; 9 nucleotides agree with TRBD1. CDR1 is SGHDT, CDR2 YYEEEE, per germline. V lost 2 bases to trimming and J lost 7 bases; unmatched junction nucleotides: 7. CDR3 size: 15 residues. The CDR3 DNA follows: TGTGCCAGCAGCTTAGGACAGGGGCCTGGCCAGCCCCAGCATTTT. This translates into CASSLGQGPGQPQHF. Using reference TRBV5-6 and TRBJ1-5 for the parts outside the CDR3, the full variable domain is DAGVTQSPTHLIKTRGQQVTLRCSPKSGHDTVSWYQQALGQGPQFIFQYYEEEERQRGNFPDRFSGHQFPNYSSELNVNALLLGDSALYLCASSLGQGPGQPQHFGDGTRLSIL.

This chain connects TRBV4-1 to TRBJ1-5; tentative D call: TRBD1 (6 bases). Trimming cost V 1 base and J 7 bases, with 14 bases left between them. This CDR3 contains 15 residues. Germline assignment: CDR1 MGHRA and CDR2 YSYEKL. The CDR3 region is CASSQVVQGWQPQHF. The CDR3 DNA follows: TGCGCCAGCAGCCAAGTCGTACAGGGATGGCAGCCCCAGCATTTT.

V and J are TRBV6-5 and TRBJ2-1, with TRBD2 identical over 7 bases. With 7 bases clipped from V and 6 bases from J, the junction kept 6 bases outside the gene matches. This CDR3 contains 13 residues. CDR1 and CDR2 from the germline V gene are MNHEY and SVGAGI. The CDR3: CASNQRDGNEQFF. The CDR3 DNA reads TGTGCCAGCAACCAGCGGGATGGCAATGAGCAGTTCTTC.

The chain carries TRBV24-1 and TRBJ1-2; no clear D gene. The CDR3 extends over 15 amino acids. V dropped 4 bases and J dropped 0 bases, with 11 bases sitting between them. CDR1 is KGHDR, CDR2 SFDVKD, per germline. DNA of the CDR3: TGTGCCACCAGTGACCCGGGCGGGACTAACTATGGCTACACCTTC. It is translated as CATSDPGGTNYGYTF.

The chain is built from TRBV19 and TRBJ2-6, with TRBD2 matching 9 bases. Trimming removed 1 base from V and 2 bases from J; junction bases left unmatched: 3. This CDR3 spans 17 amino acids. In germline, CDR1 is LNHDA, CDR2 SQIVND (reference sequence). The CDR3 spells CASSIGGRAAGANVLTF. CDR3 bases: TGTGCCAGTAGTATAGGCGGGAGGGCCGCTGGGGCCAACGTCCTGACTTTC.

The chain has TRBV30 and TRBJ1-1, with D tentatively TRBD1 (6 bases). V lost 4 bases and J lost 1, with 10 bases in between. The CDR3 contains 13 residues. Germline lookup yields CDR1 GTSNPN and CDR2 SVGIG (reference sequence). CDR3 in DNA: TGTGCCTGGACCGCGACAGGGAACACTGAAGCTTTCTTT. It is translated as CAWTATGNTEAFF.

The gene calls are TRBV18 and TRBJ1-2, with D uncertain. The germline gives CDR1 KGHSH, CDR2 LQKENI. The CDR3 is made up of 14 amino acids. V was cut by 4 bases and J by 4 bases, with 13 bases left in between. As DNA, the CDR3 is TGTGCCAGCTCACTAATTCCCGGGGTCTATGGCTACACCTTC. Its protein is CASSLIPGVYGYTF.